This TCR beta chain was retrieved from a study of shared clonotypes between healthy human individuals. The germline V gene encodes CDR1 SNHLY and CDR2 FYNNEI. The junction had 9 bases not matched to a gene; V was cut back by 6 bases and J by 3 bases. The CDR3 has 15 amino acids. Genomic DNA per cell subset filled all wells of several immunoSEQ plates. Profiling relied on immunoSEQ multiplex PCR, and the TCRdb table lists in-frame clones only, not all of them. The sample shows about 610,000 clones, 95% to 97% of them seen only once. Selected positively for CCR7 and CD45RO-negative, naive CD8 cells excluded terminally differentiated effector memory CD45RA+ cells. Donors, without exception, were Caucasian adults residing in Nashville, Tennessee.

This sequence joins TRBV2 and TRBJ2-7, with 9 bases aligning to TRBD2. The TCR comes from a woman aged 25 to 45 in good health. Input material: naive CD8+ T cells sorted from blood. CDR3 residues: CASRELAGVNYEQYF. CDR3 nucleotides: TGTGCCAGCAGGGAATTAGCGGGAGTGAACTACGAGCAGTACTTC.